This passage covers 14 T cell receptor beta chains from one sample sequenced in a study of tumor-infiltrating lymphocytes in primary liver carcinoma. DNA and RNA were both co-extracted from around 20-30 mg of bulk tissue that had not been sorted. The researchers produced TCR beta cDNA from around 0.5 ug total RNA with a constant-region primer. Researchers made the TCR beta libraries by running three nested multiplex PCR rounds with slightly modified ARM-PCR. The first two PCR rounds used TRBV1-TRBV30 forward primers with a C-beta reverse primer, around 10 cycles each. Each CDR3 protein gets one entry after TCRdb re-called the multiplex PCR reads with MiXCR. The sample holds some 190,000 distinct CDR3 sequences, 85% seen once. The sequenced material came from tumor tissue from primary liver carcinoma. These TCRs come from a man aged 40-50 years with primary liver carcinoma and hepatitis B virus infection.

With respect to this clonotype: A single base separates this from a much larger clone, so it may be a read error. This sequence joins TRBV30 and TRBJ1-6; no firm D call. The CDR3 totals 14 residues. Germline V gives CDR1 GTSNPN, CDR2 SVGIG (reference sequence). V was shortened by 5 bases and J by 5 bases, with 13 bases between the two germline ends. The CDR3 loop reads CAWVGRSNNSPLHF. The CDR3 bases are TGTGCCTGGGTAGGACGGTCTAATAATTCACCCCTCCACTTT.

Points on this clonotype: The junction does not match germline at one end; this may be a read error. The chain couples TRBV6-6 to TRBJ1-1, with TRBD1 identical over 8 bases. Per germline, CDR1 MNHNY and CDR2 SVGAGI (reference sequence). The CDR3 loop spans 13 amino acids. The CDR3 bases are TGTGCCAACAGCACAGGGGGGACTATTGAAGCTCTCTTT. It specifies CANSTGGTIEALF.

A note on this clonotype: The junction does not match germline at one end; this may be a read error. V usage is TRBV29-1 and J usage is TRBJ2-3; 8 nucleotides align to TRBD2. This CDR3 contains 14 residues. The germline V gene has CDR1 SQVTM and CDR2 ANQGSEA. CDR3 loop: CSGLSREGSDTHYF. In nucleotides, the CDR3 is TGCAGCGGCTTATCTCGGGAGGGGTCAGATACGCACTATTTT.

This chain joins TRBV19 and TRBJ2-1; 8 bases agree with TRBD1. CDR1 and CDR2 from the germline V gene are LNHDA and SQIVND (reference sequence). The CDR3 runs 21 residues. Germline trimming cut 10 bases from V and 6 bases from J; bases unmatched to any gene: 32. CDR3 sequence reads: CATGDHRGEGSGKLGGNEQFF. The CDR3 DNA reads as TGTGCCACCGGTGACCACAGGGGGGAAGGTAGCGGAAAGCTAGGGGGCAATGAGCAGTTCTTC. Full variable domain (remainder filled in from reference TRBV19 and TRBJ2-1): DGGITQSPKYLFRKEGQNVTLSCEQNLNHDAMYWYRQDPGQGLRLIYYSQIVNDFQKGDIAEGYSVSREKKESFPLTVTSAQKNPTAFYLCATGDHRGEGSGKLGGNEQFFGPGTRLTVL.

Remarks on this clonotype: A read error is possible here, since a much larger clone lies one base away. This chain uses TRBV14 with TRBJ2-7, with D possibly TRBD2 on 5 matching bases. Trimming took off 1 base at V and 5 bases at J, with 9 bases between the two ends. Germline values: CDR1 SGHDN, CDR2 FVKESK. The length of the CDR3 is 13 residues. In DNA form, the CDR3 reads TGTGCCAGCAGCCAAGGAGGGTCGGACGAGCAGTACTTC. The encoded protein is CASSQGGSDEQYF.

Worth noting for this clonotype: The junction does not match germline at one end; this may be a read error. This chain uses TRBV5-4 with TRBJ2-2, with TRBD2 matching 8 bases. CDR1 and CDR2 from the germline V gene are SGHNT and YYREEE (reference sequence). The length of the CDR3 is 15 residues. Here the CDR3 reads CASNSTSANTRELFF. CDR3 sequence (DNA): TGTGCTAGCAACTCGACTAGCGCGAACACCAGGGAGCTGTTTTTT.

The CDR3 spells CAIRGEGLAEAFF. DNA of the CDR3: TGTGCCATCAGGGGAGAGGGGTTGGCTGAAGCTTTCTTT. The chain employs TRBV6-2 or TRBV6-3 and TRBJ1-1; weak D call: TRBD1 (6 bases). The CDR3 contains 13 residues. The V and J ends lost 10 bases and 6 bases respectively, with 18 bases between them. Germline-derived CDR1 and CDR2 are MNHEY and SVGEGT.

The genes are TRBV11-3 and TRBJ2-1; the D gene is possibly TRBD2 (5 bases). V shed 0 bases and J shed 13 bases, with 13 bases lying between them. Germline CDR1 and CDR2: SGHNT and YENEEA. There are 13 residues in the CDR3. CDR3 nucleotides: TGTGCCAGCAGCTTAGATAGCGATAATGTACAGTTCTTC. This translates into CASSLDSDNVQFF.

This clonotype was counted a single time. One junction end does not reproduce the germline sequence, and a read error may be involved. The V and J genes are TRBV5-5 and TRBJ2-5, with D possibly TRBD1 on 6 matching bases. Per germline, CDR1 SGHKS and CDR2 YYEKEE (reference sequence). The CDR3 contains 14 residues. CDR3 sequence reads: CTSSSKTRGETQYF. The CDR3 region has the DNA TGTACCAGTAGCTCGAAGACCAGGGGAGAGACCCAGTACTTC. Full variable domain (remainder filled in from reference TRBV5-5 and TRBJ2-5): DAGVTQSPTHLIKTRGQQVTLRCSPISGHKSVSWYQQVLGQGPQFIFQYYEKEERGRGNFPDRFSARQFPNYSSELNVNALLLGDSALYLCTSSSKTRGETQYFGPGTRLLVL.

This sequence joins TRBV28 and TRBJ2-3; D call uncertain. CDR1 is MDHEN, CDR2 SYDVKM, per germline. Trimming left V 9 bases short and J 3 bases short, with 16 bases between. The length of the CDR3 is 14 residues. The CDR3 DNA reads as TGTGCCAGTTCTAAGAGAGTGTTGACAGATACGCAGTATTTT. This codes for CASSKRVLTDTQYF.

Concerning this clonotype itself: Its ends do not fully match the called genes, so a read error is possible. CDR3 sequence (DNA): TGTGTCAGCAGCTTGGAGTGGAGCGATGGAGAAAAACTGTTTTTT. Protein product: CVSSLEWSDGEKLFF. This sequence joins TRBV5-5 and TRBJ1-4; the D is unclear. The CDR3 totals 15 residues. CDR1 SGHKS and CDR2 YYEKEE come from the germline V gene (reference sequence).

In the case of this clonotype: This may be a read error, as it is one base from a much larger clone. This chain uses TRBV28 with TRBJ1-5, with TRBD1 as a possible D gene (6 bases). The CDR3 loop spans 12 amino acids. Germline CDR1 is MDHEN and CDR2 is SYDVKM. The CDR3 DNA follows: TGTGCCAGCAAGGGGACAAATCATCCCCAGCATTTT. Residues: CASKGTNHPQHF.

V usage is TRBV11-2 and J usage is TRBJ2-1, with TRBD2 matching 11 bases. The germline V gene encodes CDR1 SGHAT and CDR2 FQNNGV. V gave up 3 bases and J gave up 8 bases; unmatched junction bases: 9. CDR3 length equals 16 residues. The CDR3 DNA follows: TGTGCCAGCAGCTTGCTACTAGCGGGAGTCTTCGATGAGCAGTTCTTC. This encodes CASSLLLAGVFDEQFF.

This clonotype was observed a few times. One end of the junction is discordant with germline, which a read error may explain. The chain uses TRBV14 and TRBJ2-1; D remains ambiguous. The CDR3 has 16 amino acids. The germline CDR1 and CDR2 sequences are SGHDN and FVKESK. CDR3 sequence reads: CVSSAVAGWVNIEQFF. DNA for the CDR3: TGTGTCAGCAGTGCCGTAGCTGGATGGGTAAACATTGAGCAGTTCTTC. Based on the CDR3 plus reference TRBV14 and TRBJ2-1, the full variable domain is EAGVTQFPSHSVIEKGQTVTLRCDPISGHDNLYWYRRVMGKEIKFLLHFVKESKQDESGMPNNRFLAERTGGTYSTLKVQPAELEDSGVYFCVSSAVAGWVNIEQFFGPGTRLTVL.